This T cell receptor (beta chain) was recorded in a study of shared clonotypes between healthy human individuals. Study-wide results and caveats: Against clonotypes common to all four donors, non-shared ones had lower generation probabilities.

Naive-designated CD8 cells lacked CD45RO, were positively enriched for CCR7, and omitted terminally differentiated effector memory CD45RA+ cells. TCRdb keeps only in-frame clones here, not all; method: immunoSEQ multiplex PCR. The data contain approximately 2,200,000 clones, under 95% of them singletons. Concerning this clone: As yet, its antigen is unknown.

Germline assignment: CDR1 PRHDT and CDR2 FYEKMQ (reference sequence). V dropped 4 bases and J dropped 6 bases, with 12 bases sitting between them. The CDR3 is made up of 13 amino acids. The rearrangement uses TRBV13 and TRBJ2-5, with D maybe TRBD2 (6 bases). Sequenced material: naive CD8+ T cells from PBMCs. This sequence originates from a young man in good health. Some clones in this sample may be carry-over from other donors' samples. The CDR3 DNA reads as TGTGCCAGCAGCTCCCGCGGGGCCCAGACCCAGTACTTC. Translated: CASSSRGAQTQYF. Using reference TRBV13 and TRBJ2-5 for the parts outside the CDR3, the full variable domain is AAGVIQSPRHLIKEKRETATLKCYPIPRHDTVYWYQQGPGQDPQFLISFYEKMQSDKGSIPDRFSAQQFSDYHSELNMSSLELGDSALYFCASSSRGAQTQYFGPGTRLLVL.